These T cell receptor beta chains were read from a single sample in a study of T-cell memory formation after mild COVID-19. Via MiXCR, TCRdb re-called the 5' RACE reads, giving one row per CDR3 protein. The repertoire includes fewer than 450,000 distinct CDR3 sequences, over 20% of them detected once, and around 13% sits in the top ten. Sequenced: PBMCs or a T cell subset sorted from them (not recorded which). These receptors were obtained from an adult woman who had mild COVID-19 (a few samples of this study predate the infection). Cell type and time point are not known. Both conserved end residues are trimmed from each CDR3. The order of the fields is V gene, J gene, CDR3 length, CDR3 protein.

V: TRBV7-2; J: TRBJ1-6; length: 12; CDR3: ASSLAGPGRPLH
V: TRBV7-9; J: TRBJ2-5; length: 12; CDR3: ASSWDLRWETQY
V: TRBV30; J: TRBJ2-5; length: 11; CDR3: AWSVGVLSAQY
V: TRBV24-1; J: TRBJ2-4; length: 15; CDR3: ATSDGQGSGAKNIQY
V: TRBV20-1; J: TRBJ1-5; length: 10; CDR3: SARDGNQPQH
V: TRBV10-3; J: TRBJ1-2; length: 8; CDR3: ATYTYGYT
V: TRBV3-1; J: TRBJ2-4; length: 12; CDR3: ASSRGGTTNIQY
V: TRBV20-1; J: TRBJ2-7; length: 13; CDR3: SARKPGLEASEQY
V: TRBV19; J: TRBJ2-1; length: 12; CDR3: ASSIELFYNEQF
V: TRBV7-2; J: TRBJ2-5; length: 12; CDR3: ASRSGGEQETQY
V: TRBV5-1; J: TRBJ2-3; length: 12; CDR3: ASSLGRISDTQY
V: TRBV27; J: TRBJ2-7; length: 14; CDR3: ASSPLSDRNSYEQY